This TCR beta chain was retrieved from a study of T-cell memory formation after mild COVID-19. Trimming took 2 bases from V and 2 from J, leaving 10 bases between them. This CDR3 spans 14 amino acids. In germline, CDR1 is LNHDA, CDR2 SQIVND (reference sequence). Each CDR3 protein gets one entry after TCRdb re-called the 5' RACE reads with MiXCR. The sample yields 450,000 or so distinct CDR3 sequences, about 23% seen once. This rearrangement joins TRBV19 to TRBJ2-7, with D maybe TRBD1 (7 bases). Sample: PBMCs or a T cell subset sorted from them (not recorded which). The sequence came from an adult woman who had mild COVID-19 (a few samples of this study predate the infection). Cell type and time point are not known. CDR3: CASSIIRGAYEQYF. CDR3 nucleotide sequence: TGTGCCAGTAGTATAATCAGGGGGGCCTACGAGCAGTACTTC.